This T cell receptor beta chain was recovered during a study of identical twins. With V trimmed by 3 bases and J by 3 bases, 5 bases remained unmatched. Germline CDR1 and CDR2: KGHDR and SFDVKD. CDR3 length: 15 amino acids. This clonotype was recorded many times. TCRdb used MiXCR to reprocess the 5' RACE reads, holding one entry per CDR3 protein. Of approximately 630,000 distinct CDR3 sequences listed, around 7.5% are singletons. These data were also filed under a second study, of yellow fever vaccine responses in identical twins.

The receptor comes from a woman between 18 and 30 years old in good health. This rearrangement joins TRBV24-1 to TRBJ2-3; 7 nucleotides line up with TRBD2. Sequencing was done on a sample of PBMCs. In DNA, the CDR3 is TGTGCCACCAGTGATGGGGGGGAGTGGACAGATACGCAGTATTTT. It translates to CATSDGGEWTDTQYF.